This T cell receptor beta chain was obtained from a study of identical twins. Trimming pared 2 bases from V and 2 bases from J, leaving 9 bases between. Germline CDR1 SGHTA, CDR2 FQGNSA. CDR3 length: 14 amino acids. There are a few counts of this clonotype. TCRdb independently ran MiXCR on the 5' RACE reads; one entry per CDR3 protein. The top ten clones hold under 9.5% of a sample with under 300,000 distinct CDR3 sequences, over 13% of them seen once. V gene TRBV7-2 combines with J gene TRBJ1-2; D gene ambiguous. The material sequenced was memory (CD45RO+) T cells sorted from blood. The TCR comes from a woman younger than 30 in good health. CDR3 nucleotides: TGTGCCAGCAGCTTACCCTATCTAAACTATGGCTACACCTTC. Its protein product is CASSLPYLNYGYTF.